These 32 T cell receptor beta chains came from one sample sequenced in a study of T cells in Graves' hyperthyroidism and ophthalmopathy. TCR beta CDR3 regions were amplified from RNA transcripts. First-round RT-PCR with HTBI primers amplified the TCR CDR3 region. Each CDR3 protein gets one entry after TCRdb re-called the multiplex PCR reads with MiXCR. This table has about 360,000 distinct CDR3 sequences, about 13% appearing once. The sample consisted of blood. Every receptor here comes from a woman younger than 35 with Graves' hyperthyroidism.

J is TRBJ1-1 and V is TRBV15, with 8 bases fitting TRBD1. With V trimmed by 5 bases and J by 6 bases, 11 bases remained unmatched. This CDR3 is 15 amino acids long. Germline-derived CDR1 and CDR2 are LNHNV and YYDKDF (reference sequence). The CDR3 DNA reads TGTGCCACCAGCGTCGACAGGGGCGATTTCTCTGAAGCTTTCTTT. Its protein product is CATSVDRGDFSEAFF.

This clonotype has at least ten counts. The V gene is TRBV12-3 or TRBV12-4, the J gene TRBJ2-4, with D perhaps matching TRBD2 (5 bases). The length of the CDR3 is 15 residues. Trimming left V 8 bases short and J 1 base short, with 15 bases between. In nucleotides, the CDR3 is TGTGCCAGCGTGAAGACCCGAGGGGCCAAAAACATTCAGTACTTC. It is translated as CASVKTRGAKNIQYF.

This clonotype came up a few times. J is TRBJ2-7 and V is TRBV6-5, with 9 bases aligning to TRBD1. The junction had 6 bases not matched to a gene; V was cut back by 3 bases and J by 0 bases. The CDR3 has 16 residues. CDR1 and CDR2 (germline): MNHEY, SVGAGI. Here the CDR3 DNA reads TGTGCCAGCAGTTATGGTGGGACAGGGAGCTCCTACGAGCAGTACTTC. This codes for CASSYGGTGSSYEQYF.

The chain couples TRBV19 to TRBJ1-5, with D possibly being TRBD1 (5 bases). The germline V and J ends were trimmed by 4 bases and 5 bases, with 15 bases remaining between them. From germline, CDR1 is LNHDA and CDR2 SQIVND (reference sequence). The CDR3 has 15 amino acids. This chain's CDR3 is CASSSQGRGDQPQHF. The CDR3, as DNA: TGTGCCAGTAGTAGTCAGGGTCGGGGGGATCAGCCCCAGCATTTT.

Ten or more counts support this clonotype. The rearrangement uses TRBV18 and TRBJ2-5; perhaps D is TRBD1 or TRBD2 (5 bases each). The CDR3 totals 14 residues. V lost 3 bases to trimming and J lost 1 base, with 9 bases between them. CDR1 is KGHSH, CDR2 LQKENI, per germline. CDR3 sequence reads: CASSPAGTQETQYF. As DNA, the CDR3 is TGTGCCAGCTCACCTGCAGGGACCCAAGAGACCCAGTACTTC.

The chain joins TRBV6-2 or TRBV6-3 to TRBJ2-7, with 8 bases aligning to TRBD2. The CDR3 contains 16 residues. In germline, CDR1 is MNHEY, CDR2 SVGEGT. Germline trimming cut 2 bases from V and 6 bases from J; bases unmatched to any gene: 12. The DNA for the CDR3 is TGTGCCAGCAGTTACGTAACATTCGCGGGAGGTTTCGAGCAGTACTTC. Its translation is CASSYVTFAGGFEQYF.

This clonotype was observed many times. The chain joins TRBV7-2 to TRBJ2-1; 7 positions agree with TRBD1. The ends lost 6 bases at V and 6 bases at J; junction bases unmatched: 5. Germline-derived CDR1 and CDR2 are SGHTA and FQGNSA. The CDR3 is made up of 13 amino acids. CDR3 sequence reads: CASSRDRINEQFF. CDR3 DNA sequence: TGTGCCAGCAGTCGGGACAGAATCAATGAGCAGTTCTTC.

This clonotype was seen at least ten times. The CDR3 region is CATLRGLLYNEQFF. As DNA, the CDR3 is TGTGCCACCCTCCGGGGCCTACTTTACAATGAGCAGTTCTTC. This chain links TRBV6-2 or TRBV6-3 with TRBJ2-1; D assignment may be TRBD1 or TRBD2 (5 bases each). The CDR3 extends over 14 amino acids. CDR1 and CDR2 from the germline V gene are MNHEY and SVGEGT. V was trimmed by 10 bases and J by 4 bases, leaving 17 bases between them.

This clonotype was seen at least ten times. CDR3: CASRLDRVQRNQPQHF. The CDR3, as DNA: TGTGCCAGCAGACTAGACAGGGTTCAGCGCAATCAGCCCCAGCATTTT. V gene TRBV12-3 or TRBV12-4 combines with J gene TRBJ1-5, with 7 nucleotides matching TRBD1. Trimming took 6 bases from V and 2 from J; bases not matched to a gene: 10. CDR3 length equals 16 residues.

The sample holds many counts of this clonotype. The rearrangement joins TRBV7-3 to TRBJ2-3; 11 bases map to TRBD2. This CDR3 has 15 amino acids. V lost 2 bases and J lost 6; bases outside the gene matches: 4. Germline assignment: CDR1 SGHTA and CDR2 FQGTGA. CDR3 nucleotide sequence: TGTGCCAGCAGCTTATTGGCTAGCGGGGGGGATACGCAGTATTTT. Translating gives CASSLLASGGDTQYF.

Ten or more counts support this clonotype. The CDR3 nucleotides are TGTGCCAGCAGTTTACCCCACCGCGACAGGACAAATGGCTACACCTTC. It codes for CASSLPHRDRTNGYTF. The chain has TRBV28 and TRBJ1-2; a weak D match, TRBD1 (6 bases). The germline gives CDR1 MDHEN, CDR2 SYDVKM. This CDR3 is built from 16 residues. The V end lost 2 bases, the J end lost 6 bases, and 19 bases lay between the germline ends.

This clonotype was counted ten times or more. The gene calls are TRBV6-6 and TRBJ2-1; the D is unclear. CDR3 length equals 15 residues. Looked up from germline, CDR1 is MNHNY and CDR2 is SVGAGI (reference sequence). Trimming took off 1 base at V and 4 bases at J, with 11 bases between the two ends. The DNA for the CDR3 is TGTGCCAGCAGTTACTGGGGTGGCTCATACAATGAGCAGTTCTTC. This sequence encodes CASSYWGGSYNEQFF.

This rearrangement joins TRBV2 to TRBJ1-2; 9 bases fit TRBD1. This CDR3 is built from 14 residues. The germline CDR1 and CDR2 sequences are SNHLY and FYNNEI. V gave up 5 bases and J gave up 6 bases; unmatched junction bases: 7. CDR3 region: CASSHGQGLDGYTF. The CDR3, as DNA: TGTGCCAGCAGTCACGGACAGGGGCTCGATGGCTACACCTTC.

This clonotype was seen at least ten times. V gene TRBV20-1 combines with J gene TRBJ2-3; TRBD2 aligns across 7 bases. The J segment lost 6 bases and the V segment lost 6 bases, leaving 12 bases of the junction unmatched. The CDR3 consists of 14 residues. Germline V gives CDR1 DFQATT, CDR2 SNEGSKA (reference sequence). The CDR3 loop reads CSAPSRGVIDTQYF. CDR3 nucleotide sequence: TGCAGTGCCCCAAGTCGGGGGGTTATCGATACGCAGTATTTT.

This clonotype came up many times. The genes are TRBV5-1 and TRBJ2-7; 8 nucleotides align to TRBD1. CDR3 length: 13 amino acids. Germline V lookup: CDR1 SGHRS, CDR2 YFSETQ. With 2 bases clipped from V and 6 bases from J, the junction kept 4 bases outside the gene matches. The CDR3 DNA follows: TGCGCCAGCAGCTTCGGCAGGGGGCTCGAGCAGTACTTC. This gives the protein CASSFGRGLEQYF.

This clonotype was recorded at least ten times. The chain couples TRBV2 to TRBJ2-1; 14 positions match TRBD2. There are 14 residues in the CDR3. Trimming at V came to 6 bases and at J to 9 bases, leaving 4 bases not matched to a gene. The germline CDR1 and CDR2 sequences are SNHLY and FYNNEI. CDR3 DNA sequence: TGTGCCAGCAGCCTCGGACTAGCGGGGGGTGAGCAGTTCTTC. The encoded protein is CASSLGLAGGEQFF.

In this sample, this clonotype turned up once. A clone one base away is much larger, so this may be a read error. The chain employs TRBV6-1 and TRBJ1-2; D remains unclear. The CDR3 runs to 14 residues. The V end was cut by 8 bases, the J end by 5 bases, with 18 bases between. Germline V gene sequence: CDR1 MNHNS, CDR2 SASEGT. CDR3 nucleotide sequence: TGTGCCAGCGCAGAACACGGCAGTCTATATGGCTACACCTTC. Amino acid sequence: CASAEHGSLYGYTF.

This clonotype occurred many times. CDR3 loop: CAISESIRGEGGPQHF. CDR3 DNA: TGTGCCATCAGTGAGTCGATTCGCGGCGAAGGAGGACCCCAGCATTTT. The V gene is TRBV10-3, the J gene TRBJ1-5; no clear D. Trimming removed 0 bases from V and 10 bases from J, with 19 bases in between. The germline V gene has CDR1 ENHRY and CDR2 SYGVKD. The CDR3 extends over 16 amino acids.

This clonotype was detected ten times or more. V is TRBV24-1 and J is TRBJ2-7; 8 bases align to TRBD2. Losses at the gene ends were 0 bases for V and 3 bases for J; bases not matched to a gene: 15. Germline CDR1 and CDR2: KGHDR and SFDVKD. The CDR3 covers 19 residues. The DNA for the CDR3 is TGTGCCACCAGTGATTTGCGCGAATGGGACGGGGGGGCAAACTACGAGCAGTACTTC. Residues: CATSDLREWDGGANYEQYF.

This clonotype has ten or more counts. The V call is TRBV6-1, the J call TRBJ2-1, with 14 bases lining up with TRBD2. V lost 4 bases and J lost 7; bases outside the gene matches: 3. CDR1 and CDR2 (germline): MNHNS, SASEGT. There are 15 residues in the CDR3. CDR3 nucleotide sequence: TGTGCCAGCAGTGGAGGGACTAGCGGGAGAAATGAGCAGTTCTTC. It specifies CASSGGTSGRNEQFF.

This clonotype was recorded many times. The chain uses TRBV18 and TRBJ1-1; TRBD1 matches 7 bases. Trimming at V came to 6 bases and at J to 1 base, leaving 14 bases not matched to a gene. The CDR3 totals 17 residues. Germline V gene data show CDR1 as KGHSH and CDR2 as LQKENI. CDR3 coding DNA: TGTGCCAGCTCTTTCTTTAGGGCAGGGGGAAGGAACACTGAAGCTTTCTTT. Its protein is CASSFFRAGGRNTEAFF.

This clonotype was counted many times. The V call is TRBV5-1, the J call TRBJ1-1; the match to TRBD1 covers 10 bases. This CDR3 has 14 residues. Germline V lookup: CDR1 SGHRS, CDR2 YFSETQ. V lost 3 bases to trimming and J lost 4 bases; unmatched junction nucleotides: 3. The CDR3 DNA reads as TGCGCCAGCAGCTACGGGACAGGGGCCACTGAAGCTTTCTTT. Amino acid sequence: CASSYGTGATEAFF.

The chain carries TRBV6-4 and TRBJ2-3; 9 bases fit TRBD2. Losses at the gene ends were 5 bases for V and 5 bases for J; bases not matched to a gene: 8. The CDR3 totals 15 residues. Germline V gene lookup returns CDR1 MRHNA and CDR2 SNTAGT. DNA of the CDR3: TGTGCCAGCAGTCAAGCGGGAGGTGGTAAAGATACGCAGTATTTT. Its protein product is CASSQAGGGKDTQYF.

Ten or more counts support this clonotype. This chain joins TRBV10-1 and TRBJ2-3; no clear D. Germline-derived CDR1 and CDR2 are WNHNN and SYGVQD (reference sequence). The V end lost 0 bases, the J end lost 4 bases, and 11 bases lay between the germline ends. This CDR3 is built from 15 residues. The CDR3 loop is CASSESKHSADTQYF. The CDR3 DNA reads as TGCGCCAGCAGTGAGTCAAAGCACAGCGCAGATACGCAGTATTTT.

This clonotype was observed at least ten times. This rearrangement joins TRBV5-1 to TRBJ2-7, with a possible D match to TRBD1 (6 bases). With 4 bases removed from V and 2 bases from J, the gap between germline ends came to 10 bases. Germline-derived CDR1 and CDR2 are SGHRS and YFSETQ. The CDR3 is 13 amino acids. The CDR3 nucleotides read TGCGCCAGCAGCCAGGGGCGGGCCTACGAGCAGTACTTC. The encoded protein is CASSQGRAYEQYF.

The chain links TRBV10-3 to TRBJ2-7, with unresolved D. This CDR3 is built from 13 residues. V shed 8 bases and J shed 0 bases, with 11 bases lying between them. Germline loops: CDR1 ENHRY, CDR2 SYGVKD. In DNA form, the CDR3 reads TGTGCCATCCGGGCACTGAGCTCCTACGAGCAGTACTTC. This codes for CAIRALSSYEQYF.

The V call is TRBV5-1, the J call TRBJ2-1, with 10 bases aligning to TRBD2. The V and J ends lost 6 bases and 7 bases, in that order; junction bases with no gene match: 28. This CDR3 contains 21 residues. Germline lookup yields CDR1 SGHRS and CDR2 YFSETQ. In nucleotides, the CDR3 is TGCGCCAGCAACAATGACTTAGGACTAGCGGCCTTAACCCACCTTAATAATGAGCAGTTCTTC. Translating it yields CASNNDLGLAALTHLNNEQFF.

This clonotype came up many times. This rearrangement joins TRBV27 to TRBJ1-2; 9 nucleotides align to TRBD1. The J segment lost 2 bases and the V segment lost 4 bases, leaving 5 bases of the junction unmatched. This CDR3 is 15 amino acids long. CDR1 is MNHEY and CDR2 is SMNVEV in the germline V gene (reference sequence). The CDR3 DNA reads as TGTGCCAGCAGTTCCCGGGACAGGGTAAACTATGGCTACACCTTC. Translated, it gives CASSSRDRVNYGYTF.

This clonotype was detected only a few times. This chain uses TRBV3-1 with TRBJ1-5; no clear D. Germline V gene sequence: CDR1 LGHDT, CDR2 YNNKEL (reference sequence). Trimming removed 1 base from V and 4 bases from J, with 8 bases in between. This CDR3 spans 14 amino acids. The CDR3 sequence is CASSQAPFNQPQHF. CDR3 DNA sequence: TGTGCCAGCAGCCAAGCCCCCTTTAATCAGCCCCAGCATTTT.

This chain connects TRBV7-9 to TRBJ1-6; possibly TRBD1 for D (5 bases). The CDR3 loop spans 15 amino acids. V gave up 4 bases and J gave up 4 bases, with 11 bases separating them. Germline V gene data show CDR1 as SEHNR and CDR2 as FQNEAQ (reference sequence). CDR3 sequence: CASSWDLEYNSPLHF. The DNA for the CDR3 is TGTGCCAGCAGCTGGGACCTCGAATATAATTCACCCCTCCACTTT.

To note about this clonotype: Being one base from a much bigger clone, this may be a read error. The chain combines TRBV27 with TRBJ2-3; maybe TRBD2 (5 bases). The V and J ends lost 3 bases and 4 bases respectively, with 11 bases between them. The CDR3 runs 14 residues. CDR1 is MNHEY, CDR2 SMNVEV, per germline (reference sequence). CDR3 sequence reads: CASSFYRGADTQYF. The CDR3 coding sequence is TGTGCCAGCAGTTTTTATCGGGGAGCAGATACGCAGTATTTT.

There are many counts of this clonotype. The chain couples TRBV30 to TRBJ2-1, with TRBD2 matching 14 bases. The CDR3 length is 15 residues. The J segment lost 7 bases and the V segment lost 1 base, leaving 3 bases of the junction unmatched. Looked up from germline, CDR1 is GTSNPN and CDR2 is SVGIG (reference sequence). The CDR3 DNA is TGTGCCTGGAGTGAGGGGACTAGCGGGAGTAATGAGCAGTTCTTC. Residues: CAWSEGTSGSNEQFF.